Listed below are T cell receptor beta chains from one sample, sequenced in a study of T-cell reconstitution after alpha-beta-depleted transplantation in children. MiXCR, applied by TCRdb to the PCR reads, yields one record per CDR3 protein. In the table there are hundreds of thousands of distinct CDR3 sequences, 7.5% to 9% of which are singletons. The specimen was peripheral blood, collected 360 days after TCRalphabeta/CD19-depleted stem cell transplant. The receptors originated from a female patient aged 2-9 years who had a stem cell transplant for Fanconi anemia, so the T cells may come from the graft donor. Each CDR3 is given with its conserved first and last residue. The order of the fields is D gene, V gene, J gene, clone size, CDR3 DNA, CDR3 protein. A D gene is named only where the DNA matches it firmly. Some rows mark clone size as missing; the rest say once, few, many or name a class of expanded clone.

D: -
V: TRBV5-5
J: TRBJ2-7
size: many
DNA: TGTGCCAGCAGCTCTGGCGTCGGGGGTAGCTACGAGCAGTACTTC
CDR3: CASSSGVGGSYEQYF

D: -
V: TRBV27
J: TRBJ1-1
size: many
DNA: TGTGCCAGCAGTACGCTCACTGAAGCTTTCTTT
CDR3: CASSTLTEAFF

D: TRBD1
V: TRBV19
J: TRBJ1-5
size: -
DNA: TGTGCCAGTAGTAGTGGGACAGGGTGGAACAATCAGCCCCAGCATTTT
CDR3: CASSSGTGWNNQPQHF

D: TRBD2
V: TRBV7-3
J: TRBJ2-1
size: -
DNA: TGTGCCAGCGCCCGGGGGGGCTCATCTTACAATGAGCAGTTCTTC
CDR3: CASARGGSSYNEQFF

D: TRBD2
V: TRBV7-9
J: TRBJ2-3
size: many
DNA: TGTGCCAGCAGCCCCTTACCGGGACTAGCAGGAGATACGCAGTATTTT
CDR3: CASSPLPGLAGDTQYF

D: -
V: TRBV28
J: TRBJ1-1
size: many
DNA: TGTGCCAGCAGTTTATGGGGGCCTCCCACTGAAGCTTTCTTT
CDR3: CASSLWGPPTEAFF

D: -
V: TRBV4-3
J: TRBJ2-3
size: many
DNA: TGCGCCAGCAGCCAAGTCCGGGACGGAGACACAGATACGCAGTATTTT
CDR3: CASSQVRDGDTDTQYF

D: TRBD2
V: TRBV9
J: TRBJ2-3
size: few
DNA: TGTGCCAGCAGCGTAGAGGGACTAGTAGATACGCAGTATTTT
CDR3: CASSVEGLVDTQYF

D: TRBD1
V: TRBV29-1
J: TRBJ2-2
size: many
DNA: TGCAGCGTTGGGTGGGACAGGGGGCTTGTCGGGGAGCTGTTTTTT
CDR3: CSVGWDRGLVGELFF

D: -
V: TRBV7-3
J: TRBJ2-2
size: few
DNA: TGTGCCAGCAGCTTAGGGGGCGACGGGGAGCTGTTTTTT
CDR3: CASSLGGDGELFF

D: -
V: TRBV9
J: TRBJ1-1
size: many
DNA: TGTGCCAGCAGCGTAAGGTTGAACACTGAAGCTTTCTTT
CDR3: CASSVRLNTEAFF

D: -
V: TRBV14
J: TRBJ2-1
size: -
DNA: TGTGCCAGCAGCCAAGATTTCGGGGGCTCCAGCTCCTACAATGAGCAGTTCTTC
CDR3: CASSQDFGGSSSYNEQFF

D: -
V: TRBV18
J: TRBJ1-5
size: -
DNA: TGTGCCAGCTCACCATTTACGACAGCAGTTAGCAATCAGCCCCAGCATTTT
CDR3: CASSPFTTAVSNQPQHF

D: -
V: TRBV25-1
J: TRBJ2-1
size: many
DNA: TGTGCCAGCAGTGAATCATTAGGGGCATCAGAGCAGTTCTTC
CDR3: CASSESLGASEQFF

D: TRBD1
V: TRBV10-2
J: TRBJ1-2
size: many
DNA: TGCGCCAGCAGGGAATGGACAGGATCAGGAGGCTACACCTTC
CDR3: CASREWTGSGGYTF

D: -
V: TRBV5-6
J: TRBJ1-6
size: -
DNA: TGTGCCAGCAGCTTAGGGGGGGCACGGAATTCACCCCTCCACTTT
CDR3: CASSLGGARNSPLHF

D: -
V: TRBV12-3/TRBV12-4
J: TRBJ2-5
size: many
DNA: TGTGCCAGCAGTTTAGGCAGGGCGGGGAAGACCCAGTACTTC
CDR3: CASSLGRAGKTQYF

D: -
V: TRBV27
J: TRBJ2-2
size: -
DNA: TGTGCCAGCACCACTTTTGGGTCCGGGGAGCTGTTTTTT
CDR3: CASTTFGSGELFF

D: TRBD1
V: TRBV29-1
J: TRBJ2-7
size: many
DNA: TGCAGCGTTCTCGACAGGGGGTTATGGGAGCAGTACTTC
CDR3: CSVLDRGLWEQYF

D: TRBD2
V: TRBV4-2
J: TRBJ2-2
size: many
DNA: TGTGCCAGCAGCCCCCCCACTAGCGCGGGGGAGCTGTTTTTT
CDR3: CASSPPTSAGELFF

D: -
V: TRBV20-1
J: TRBJ2-7
size: -
DNA: TGCAGTGCTAGAAGTCCCAGGGGAGAAGGGTACGAGCAGTACTTC
CDR3: CSARSPRGEGYEQYF

D: -
V: TRBV20-1
J: TRBJ1-1
size: many
DNA: TGCAGTGCTAGAGCGCGGCTGAACACTGAAGCTTTCTTT
CDR3: CSARARLNTEAFF

D: TRBD2
V: TRBV27
J: TRBJ2-2
size: few
DNA: TGTGCCAGCAGTTTAACCCGGGGAGGGGTTAACACCGGGGAGCTGTTTTTT
CDR3: CASSLTRGGVNTGELFF